The clone carrying this T cell receptor (beta chain) was detected only a few times. The record originates from a study of T-cell reconstitution after alpha-beta-depleted transplantation in children. The TCRbeta library was prepared with unique molecular identifiers. Via MiXCR, TCRdb re-called the PCR reads, giving one row per CDR3 protein. The data hold a few hundred thousand distinct CDR3 sequences, with 13% observed a single time. This CDR3 spans 16 amino acids. Trimming cost V 0 bases and J 6 bases, with 16 bases left between them. Per the germline V gene, CDR1 is MNHEY and CDR2 is SVGAGI. V is TRBV6-5 and J is TRBJ2-3; D gene uncertain. The source material was PBMCs, mostly from graft donor cells, sampled 360 days after TCRalphabeta/CD19-depleted stem cell transplant. The receptor was isolated from a male patient aged 10-17 years who had a stem cell transplant for acute myeloid leukemia, so the T cells may come from the graft donor. The CDR3 is CASSYSPDSPTDTQYF. The CDR3 region has the DNA TGTGCCAGCAGTTACTCACCCGACTCCCCCACGGATACGCAGTATTTT.